This T cell receptor beta chain was profiled in a study of Ad26.COV2.S vaccination and SARS-CoV-2 variants. With V trimmed by 11 bases and J by 2 bases, 14 bases remained unmatched. CDR3 length: 16 amino acids. Germline V gene lookup returns CDR1 SNHLY and CDR2 FYNNEI. Described treatment: around 19 received Ad26.COV2.S at low or high dose, single or two shots; about 5 received placebo; per-sample allocation not given. It was on day 63 after the first vaccine or placebo injection that samples were taken. Sequencing was performed with immunoSEQ multiplex PCR; in TCRdb, only in-frame clones are kept and a portion is missing. Altogether approximately 340,000 clones are present, roughly 84% being singletons, with the ten largest covering about 3.5%.

Sequencing used peripheral blood, obtained in a trial of Ad26.COV2.S vaccine versus placebo. The origin of this receptor is a person aged 18-65 years who received the Ad26.COV2.S COVID-19 vaccine or a placebo. J is TRBJ2-2 and V is TRBV2; TRBD1 matches at 7 bases. Here the CDR3 DNA reads TGTGCCGCTAAGGGTCCGACAGGGTTCAACACCGGGGAGCTGTTTTTT. Translated, it gives CAAKGPTGFNTGELFF. The entire variable domain, with the rest obtained from reference TRBV2 and TRBJ2-2, is as follows: EPEVTQTPSHQVTQMGQEVILRCVPISNHLYFYWYRQILGQKVEFLVSFYNNEISEKSEIFDDQFSVERPDGSNFTLKIRSTKLEDSAMYFCAAKGPTGFNTGELFFGEGSRLTVL.